This T cell receptor beta chain was sequenced during a study of OX40 agonist ivuxolimab in advanced cancers. At the level of the whole study: The costimulatory receptor OX40 (CD134) was targeted by ivuxolimab, a fully human IgG2 agonistic monoclonal antibody. Three dose-escalation patients achieved partial responses, one with hepatocellular carcinoma and two with cutaneous melanoma. In the dose-escalation cohort, 65% to 85% of patients were male, and the mean age was around 65 years with a range of roughly 20 to 80. Of the roughly 51 dose-escalation patients, hepatocellular carcinoma was present in about 20, melanoma in approximately 15, renal cell carcinoma in 9 and head and neck cancer in 9. Intravenous ivuxolimab was administered to patients every 2 weeks at six dose levels: 0.01, 0.1, 0.3, 1.5, 3 and 10 mg/kg. Peripheral TCRbeta sequencing aimed to test whether ivuxolimab altered TCR sequence diversity and caused clonal T-cell expansion. The monotherapy dose-escalation portion (N of about 47 patients) of the phase I ivuxolimab trial is reported in the paper. Prior anti-PD-1, anti-PD-L1 or anti-CTLA-4 therapy was permitted, and checkpoint inhibitors had been received by about 44% of dose-escalation patients.

Study-wide findings and limitations: At doses of 0.1 to 3.0 mg/kg, clonal expansion of both CD4+ and CD8+ T cells in blood was seen between baseline and week 6. After ivuxolimab, more expanded clones were found on average in CD8+ T cells than in CD4+ T cells. The antigen specificity of the peripheral T cells that underwent clonal expansion was not determined. In the 0.1-3.0 mg/kg groups, partial responders had among the lowest normalized peripheral clonal expansion, particularly in CD8+ T cells. Low levels of normalized T-cell clonal expansion were also seen in some patients who did not respond.

The V end loses 5 bases and the J end loses 0 bases, and a stretch of 10 bases separates them. Taken from the germline V gene (reference sequence), the CDR1 and CDR2 loops are SEHNR and FQNEAQ. From the cysteine through the phenylalanine, the CDR3 covers 15 amino acids. The CDR3 DNA has 45 bases and is translated from base 1. Notes on this clone: Its antigen is not yet known. Nothing much larger sits one base from this clone, and base qualities are not available.

The trial excluded patients who had a history of autoimmune disease or who were on systemic immunosuppression. Peripheral blood for TCR sequencing was drawn from every dose cohort at baseline, at cycle 4 day 1 and at cycle 7 day 1. Samples were obtained from an open-label, multicenter, first-in-human phase I dose-escalation trial of ivuxolimab. The trial enrolled adults with locally advanced or metastatic head and neck squamous cell, hepatocellular, melanoma or renal cell carcinoma. Before TCR sequencing, CD4+ T cells and CD8+ T cells from peripheral blood were sorted into separate populations. Genomic DNA was extracted from sorted cells for sequencing of the TCRbeta CDR3 region. The immunoSEQ Assay was used for sequencing of TCRbeta CDR3 regions. TCRdb carries this immuneACCESS record with in-frame sequences only. Its versions omit some clonotypes, under half of them owing to an unresolved V gene in the studies checked, with the rest unexplained. The table for this sample lists about 58,000 clones; 70% to 90% of them were counted only once. The ten largest account for 0.7% to 0.8% of the sample.

Here the sequenced sample was CD4+ or CD8+ T cells sorted from blood, taken in a trial of the OX40 agonist ivuxolimab. Recombination linked TRBV7-9 to TRBJ1-4; TRBD1 might be the D gene, on 5 matching bases. This clonotype was obtained from an adult with an advanced solid tumor such as melanoma, head and neck, liver or kidney cancer. CDR3 sequence: CASSLDSATNEKLFF. The nucleotide sequence reads TGTGCCAGCAGCCTTGACAGTGCAACTAATGAAAAACTGTTTTTT.